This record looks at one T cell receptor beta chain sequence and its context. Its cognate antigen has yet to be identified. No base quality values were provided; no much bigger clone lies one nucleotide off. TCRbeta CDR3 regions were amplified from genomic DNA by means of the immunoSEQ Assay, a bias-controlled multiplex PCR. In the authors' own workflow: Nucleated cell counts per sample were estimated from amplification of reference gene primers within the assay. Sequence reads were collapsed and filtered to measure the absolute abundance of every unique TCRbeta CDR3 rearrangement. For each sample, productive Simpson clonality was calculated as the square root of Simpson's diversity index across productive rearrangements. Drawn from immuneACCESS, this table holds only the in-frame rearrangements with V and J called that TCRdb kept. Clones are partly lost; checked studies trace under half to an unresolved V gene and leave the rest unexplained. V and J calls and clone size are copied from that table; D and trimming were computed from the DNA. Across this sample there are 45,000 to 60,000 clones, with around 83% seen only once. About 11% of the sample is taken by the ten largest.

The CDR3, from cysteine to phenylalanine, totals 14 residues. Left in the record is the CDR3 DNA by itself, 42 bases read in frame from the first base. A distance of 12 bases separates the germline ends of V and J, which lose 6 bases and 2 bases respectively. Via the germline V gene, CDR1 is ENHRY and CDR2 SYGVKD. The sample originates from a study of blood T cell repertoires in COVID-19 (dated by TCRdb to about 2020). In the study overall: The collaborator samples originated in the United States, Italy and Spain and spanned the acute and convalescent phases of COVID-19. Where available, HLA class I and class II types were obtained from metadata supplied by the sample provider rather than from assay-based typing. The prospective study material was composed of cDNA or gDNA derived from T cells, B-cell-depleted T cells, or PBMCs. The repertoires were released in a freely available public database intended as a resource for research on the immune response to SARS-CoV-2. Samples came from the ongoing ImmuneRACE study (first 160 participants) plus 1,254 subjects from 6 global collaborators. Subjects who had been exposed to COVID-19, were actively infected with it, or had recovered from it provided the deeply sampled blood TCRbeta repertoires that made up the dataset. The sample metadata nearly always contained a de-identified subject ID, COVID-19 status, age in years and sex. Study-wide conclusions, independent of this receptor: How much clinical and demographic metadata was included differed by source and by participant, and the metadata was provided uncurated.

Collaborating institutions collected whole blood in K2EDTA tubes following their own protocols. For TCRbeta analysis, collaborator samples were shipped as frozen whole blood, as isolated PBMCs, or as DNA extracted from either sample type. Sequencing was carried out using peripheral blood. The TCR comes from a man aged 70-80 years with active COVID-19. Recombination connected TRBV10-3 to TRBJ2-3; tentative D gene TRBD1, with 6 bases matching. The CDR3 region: CAIRTDSSTDTQYF. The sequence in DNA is TGTGCCATCAGGACGGACAGCTCCACAGATACGCAGTATTTT.